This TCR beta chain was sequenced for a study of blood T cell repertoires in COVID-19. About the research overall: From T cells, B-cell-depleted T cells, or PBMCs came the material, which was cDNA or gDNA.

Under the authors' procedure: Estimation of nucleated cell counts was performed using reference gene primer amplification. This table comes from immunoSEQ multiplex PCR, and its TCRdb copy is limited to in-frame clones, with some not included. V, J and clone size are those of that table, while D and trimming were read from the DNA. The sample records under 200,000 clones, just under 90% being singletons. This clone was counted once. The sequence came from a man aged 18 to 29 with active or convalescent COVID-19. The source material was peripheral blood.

CDR3 region: CASSLQGTTDTQYF. In DNA, the CDR3 is TGTGCCAGCTCACTACAGGGAACCACAGATACGCAGTATTTT. The chain uses TRBV18 and TRBJ2-3; TRBD1 is a possible D gene (6 bases). The CDR3 totals 14 residues. The germline V gene encodes CDR1 KGHSH and CDR2 LQKENI. The ends were cut back, 4 bases at V and 2 bases at J, with 10 bases in the middle.